These 23 T cell receptor beta chains were sequenced from one sample in a study of response to subunit inactivated influenza vaccine. Via MiXCR, TCRdb re-called the RT-PCR reads, giving one row per CDR3 protein. The data contain about 700,000 distinct CDR3 sequences, 15% to 17% of them singletons. Sequenced material: PBMCs from blood, taken approximately 13 days after vaccination. Receptor source: a man in his fifties or sixties who received an inactivated influenza vaccine.

V and J are TRBV6-6 and TRBJ2-5; D possibly corresponds to TRBD2 (5 bases). Germline CDR1 MNHNY, CDR2 SVGAGI (reference sequence). V was trimmed by 7 bases and J by 5 bases, leaving 11 bases between them. The CDR3 spans 12 residues. Here the CDR3 reads CASTSGSETQYF. The CDR3 bases are TGTGCCAGCACAAGCGGCTCTGAGACCCAGTACTTC.

The chain carries TRBV29-1 and TRBJ2-7; 14 bases map to TRBD2. The V gene end was trimmed by 0 bases and the J gene end by 6 bases; junction bases not matched to a gene: 7. The CDR3 covers 16 residues. Germline lookup yields CDR1 SQVTM and CDR2 ANQGSEA. The CDR3 nucleotides read TGCAGCGTTGAAGATTTCGGGACTAGCGGGAGAAGCGAGCAGTACTTC. Its protein product is CSVEDFGTSGRSEQYF.

The chain combines TRBV6-6 with TRBJ2-1; 12 nucleotides agree with TRBD2. The CDR3 contains 13 residues. Looked up from germline, CDR1 is MNHNY and CDR2 is SVGAGI (reference sequence). With 10 bases clipped from V and 6 bases from J, the junction kept 4 bases outside the gene matches. The CDR3 region is CATTSGRINEQFF. As DNA, the CDR3 is TGTGCCACAACTAGCGGGAGGATCAATGAGCAGTTCTTC.

V is TRBV5-1 and J is TRBJ2-3; the D gene is possibly TRBD1 (6 bases). The ends were cut back, 3 bases at V and 2 bases at J, with 13 bases in the middle. Per the germline V gene, CDR1 is SGHRS and CDR2 is YFSETQ. The CDR3 runs 15 residues. CDR3 region: CASSWTGQHTDTQYF. The CDR3, as DNA: TGCGCCAGCAGCTGGACTGGACAGCACACAGATACGCAGTATTTT.

This sequence joins TRBV18 and TRBJ2-2, with D possibly matching TRBD2 (5 bases). This CDR3 has 14 amino acids. Germline values: CDR1 KGHSH, CDR2 LQKENI. The V end lost 8 bases, the J end lost 2 bases, and 12 bases lay between the germline ends. The CDR3 spells CASANGINTGELFF. The DNA of the CDR3 is TGTGCCAGCGCCAACGGGATCAACACCGGGGAGCTGTTTTTT. Drawing the rest from reference TRBV18 and TRBJ2-2, the complete variable domain is NAGVMQNPRHLVRRRGQEARLRCSPMKGHSHVYWYRQLPEEGLKFMVYLQKENIIDESGMPKERFSAEFPKEGPSILRIQQVVRGDSAAYFCASANGINTGELFFGEGSRLTVL.

This clonotype turned up a few times. The chain links TRBV7-9 to TRBJ2-5; the D gene is possibly TRBD2 (7 bases). V shed 5 bases and J shed 5 bases, with 12 bases lying between them. The CDR3 contains 13 residues. CDR1 and CDR2 (germline): SEHNR, FQNEAQ (reference sequence). In DNA form, the CDR3 reads TGTGCCAGCAGCCAGGGGAGGGACGAGACCCAGTACTTC. It yields the protein CASSQGRDETQYF. The variable domain in full, with the rest retrieved from reference TRBV7-9 and TRBJ2-5, is DTGVSQNPRHKITKRGQNVTFRCDPISEHNRLYWYRQTLGQGPEFLTYFQNEAQLEKSRLLSDRFSAERPKGSFSTLEIQRTEQGDSAMYLCASSQGRDETQYFGPGTRLLVL.

The chain carries TRBV29-1 and TRBJ2-1, with a possible D match to TRBD2 (6 bases). There are 13 residues in the CDR3. The germline V gene has CDR1 SQVTM and CDR2 ANQGSEA. Deletions cut 5 bases from V and 5 bases from J, with 13 bases between. The CDR3 DNA reads as TGCAGCGTTACTGGATGGGGGGACAATGAGCAGTTCTTC. Residues: CSVTGWGDNEQFF.

This clonotype has only a few counts. The chain links TRBV5-1 to TRBJ2-1, with D tentatively TRBD2 (5 bases). Trimming took off 4 bases at V and 0 bases at J, with 20 bases between the two ends. Per germline, CDR1 SGHRS and CDR2 YFSETQ. The CDR3 consists of 18 residues. CDR3 DNA sequence: TGCGCCAGCAGCCCTTCGGACTCCTTTTATAGCTCCTACAATGAGCAGTTCTTC. It yields the protein CASSPSDSFYSSYNEQFF.

This clonotype was seen only a few times. V is TRBV12-3 or TRBV12-4 and J is TRBJ2-1, with a weak D call TRBD1 (6 bases). CDR3 length: 16 residues. The V and J ends lost 6 bases and 5 bases respectively, with 20 bases between them. CDR3 bases: TGTGCCAGCAGGCAGACGGGACAATTTAATAACAATGAGCAGTTCTTC. As protein: CASRQTGQFNNNEQFF.

This clonotype showed up just a few times. The V and J genes are TRBV10-3 and TRBJ2-3; 7 nucleotides agree with TRBD2. The CDR3 totals 13 residues. Trimming removed 6 bases from V and 7 bases from J; junction bases left unmatched: 7. The germline CDR1 and CDR2 sequences are ENHRY and SYGVKD. CDR3 sequence: CAIRGEGQYTQYF. DNA for the CDR3: TGTGCCATCAGGGGGGAGGGCCAATATACGCAGTATTTT.

The chain couples TRBV14 to TRBJ2-1, with a weak D call TRBD1 (6 bases). The ends were cut back, 2 bases at V and 6 bases at J, with 8 bases in the middle. Germline V CDR1 and CDR2: SGHDN, FVKESK. This CDR3 is built from 13 residues. CDR3 DNA sequence: TGTGCCAGCAGCCAATTGGGGGCCAATGAGCAGTTCTTC. This gives the protein CASSQLGANEQFF.

This clonotype was counted a few times. J is TRBJ2-2 and V is TRBV29-1; no clear D gene. The V end was cut by 1 base, the J end by 6 bases, with 3 bases between. Germline V gene data show CDR1 as SQVTM and CDR2 as ANQGSEA. The CDR3 sequence is 11 residues long. CDR3 nucleotide sequence: TGCAGCGTTGAAGTGGCCGGGGAGCTGTTTTTT. This translates into CSVEVAGELFF.

J is TRBJ2-1 and V is TRBV28; 7 bases map to TRBD1. The junction had 4 bases not matched to a gene; V was cut back by 6 bases and J by 5 bases. CDR1 is MDHEN and CDR2 is SYDVKM in the germline V gene. This CDR3 is 13 amino acids long. CDR3 coding DNA: TGTGCCAGCAGCCGAGGACAGGACAATGAGCAGTTCTTC. Translating gives CASSRGQDNEQFF.

This chain connects TRBV5-1 to TRBJ2-3; no reliable D call. CDR3 size: 12 residues. V dropped 5 bases and J dropped 3 bases, with 7 bases sitting between them. Germline CDR1 SGHRS, CDR2 YFSETQ. CDR3 residues: CASREVTDTQYF. DNA of the CDR3: TGCGCCAGCAGGGAAGTAACAGATACGCAGTATTTT.

The gene calls are TRBV7-2 and TRBJ2-7; 12 nucleotides match TRBD2. V lost 2 bases, J lost 7 bases, and 9 bases stayed unmatched. CDR1 and CDR2 from the germline V gene are SGHTA and FQGNSA. CDR3 length: 16 amino acids. The CDR3: CASSLSTSGRFLEQYF. In nucleotides, the CDR3 is TGTGCCAGCAGCTTAAGTACTAGCGGGAGGTTCTTAGAGCAGTACTTC.

This clonotype was counted only a few times. This chain uses TRBV7-2 with TRBJ1-1; unclear D gene. CDR3 length: 14 residues. Germline CDR1 is SGHTA and CDR2 is FQGNSA. With 2 bases removed from V and 5 bases from J, the gap between germline ends came to 12 bases. The CDR3 DNA follows: TGTGCCAGCAGCTTATTGAGTGTTGGTACTGAAGCTTTCTTT. Translated: CASSLLSVGTEAFF. The variable domain in full, with the rest retrieved from reference TRBV7-2 and TRBJ1-1, is GAGVSQSPSNKVTEKGKDVELRCDPISGHTALYWYRQSLGQGLEFLIYFQGNSAPDKSGLPSDRFSAERTGGSVSTLTIQRTQQEDSAVYLCASSLLSVGTEAFFGQGTRLTVV.

The CDR3 DNA is TGTGCCATCACCCCATTGGGGCACAAGGGGGATACGCAGTATTTT. Its protein product is CAITPLGHKGDTQYF. The rearrangement uses TRBV28 and TRBJ2-3; D perhaps matches TRBD1 (5 bases). Trimming stripped 10 bases from V and 6 bases from J, with 23 bases between. The CDR3 is 15 residues long. The germline V gene encodes CDR1 MDHEN and CDR2 SYDVKM.

This sequence joins TRBV24-1 and TRBJ2-1; TRBD1 is a possible D gene (6 bases). Germline loops: CDR1 KGHDR, CDR2 SFDVKD. Deletions cut 3 bases from V and 0 bases from J, with 11 bases between. The CDR3 is 16 residues long. CDR3 coding DNA: TGTGCCACCAGTGATCCGGGACATCCCTCCTACAATGAGCAGTTCTTC. It yields the protein CATSDPGHPSYNEQFF.

This clonotype was observed at least ten times. This chain joins TRBV5-1 and TRBJ2-1, with 16 nucleotides matching TRBD2. The germline gives CDR1 SGHRS, CDR2 YFSETQ. The CDR3 contains 17 residues. The junction had 5 bases not matched to a gene; V was cut back by 4 bases and J by 4 bases. CDR3 loop: CASSPGLAGGFYNEQFF. For the CDR3, the DNA is TGCGCCAGCAGCCCGGGACTAGCGGGGGGGTTTTACAATGAGCAGTTCTTC.

Only a few counts were recorded for this clonotype. The chain recombines TRBV9 with TRBJ2-1; D is perhaps TRBD2 (5 bases). The CDR3 runs to 16 residues. Trimming shortened V by 4 bases and J by 5 bases, and 19 bases separated the two germline ends. Germline loops: CDR1 SGDLS, CDR2 YYNGEE. CDR3 sequence reads: CASSSSRTKEHNEQFF. As DNA, the CDR3 is TGTGCCAGCAGCTCTAGCCGGACCAAGGAACACAATGAGCAGTTCTTC.

This clonotype was seen at least ten times. V gene TRBV27 combines with J gene TRBJ1-1, with D possibly matching TRBD1 (5 bases). V lost 5 bases to trimming and J lost 2 bases, with 18 bases between them. The CDR3 loop spans 16 amino acids. Germline V CDR1 and CDR2: MNHEY, SMNVEV (reference sequence). CDR3 region: CASSPRHGRDNTEAFF. The CDR3 region has the DNA TGTGCCAGCAGTCCCAGACATGGACGGGACAACACTGAAGCTTTCTTT.

This chain connects TRBV28 to TRBJ2-3; 7 positions agree with TRBD2. This CDR3 region has 16 residues. V lost 7 bases and J lost 3; bases outside the gene matches: 13. Germline CDR1 is MDHEN and CDR2 is SYDVKM. In DNA form, the CDR3 reads TGTGCCAGCACTCTAAGCGGGGCTAGTGAGACAGATACGCAGTATTTT. Translating it yields CASTLSGASETDTQYF. Drawing the rest from reference TRBV28 and TRBJ2-3, the complete variable domain is DVKVTQSSRYLVKRTGEKVFLECVQDMDHENMFWYRQDPGLGLRLIYFSYDVKMKEKGDIPEGYSVSREKKERFSLILESASTNQTSMYLCASTLSGASETDTQYFGPGTRLTVL.

This clonotype was counted only a few times. CDR3 amino acids: CASSQDHAYEQYF. CDR3 DNA sequence: TGTGCCAGCAGCCAAGATCATGCCTACGAGCAGTACTTC. The rearrangement joins TRBV4-2 to TRBJ2-7; no definite D call. Germline V gene sequence: CDR1 LGHNA, CDR2 YNFKEQ. The CDR3 covers 13 residues. V lost 0 bases to trimming and J lost 2 bases, with 5 bases between them.